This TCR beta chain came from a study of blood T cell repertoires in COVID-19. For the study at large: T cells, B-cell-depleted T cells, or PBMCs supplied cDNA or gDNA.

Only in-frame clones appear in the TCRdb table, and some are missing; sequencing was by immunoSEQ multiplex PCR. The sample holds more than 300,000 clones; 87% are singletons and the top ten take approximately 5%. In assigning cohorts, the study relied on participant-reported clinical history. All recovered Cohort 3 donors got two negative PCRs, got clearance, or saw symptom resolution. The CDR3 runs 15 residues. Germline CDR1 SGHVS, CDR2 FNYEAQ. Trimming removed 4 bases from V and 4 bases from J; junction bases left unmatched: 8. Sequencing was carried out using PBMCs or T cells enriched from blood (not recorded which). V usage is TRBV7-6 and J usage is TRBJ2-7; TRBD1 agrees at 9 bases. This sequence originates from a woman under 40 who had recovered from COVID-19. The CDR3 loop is CASSSEDRGGYEQYF. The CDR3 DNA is TGTGCCAGCAGCTCAGAGGACAGGGGAGGGTACGAGCAGTACTTC.